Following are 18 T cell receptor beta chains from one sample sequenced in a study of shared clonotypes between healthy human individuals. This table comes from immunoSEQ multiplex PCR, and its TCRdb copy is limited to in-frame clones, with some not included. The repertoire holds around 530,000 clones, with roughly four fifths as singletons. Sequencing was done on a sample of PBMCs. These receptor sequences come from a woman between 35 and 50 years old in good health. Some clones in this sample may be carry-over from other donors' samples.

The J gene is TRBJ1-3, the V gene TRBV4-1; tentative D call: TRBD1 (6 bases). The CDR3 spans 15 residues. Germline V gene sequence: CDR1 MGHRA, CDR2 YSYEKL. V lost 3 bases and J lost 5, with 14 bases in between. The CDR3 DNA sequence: TGCGCCAGCAGCCACCCAGGGGTGATCAGAAACACCATATATTTT. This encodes CASSHPGVIRNTIYF.

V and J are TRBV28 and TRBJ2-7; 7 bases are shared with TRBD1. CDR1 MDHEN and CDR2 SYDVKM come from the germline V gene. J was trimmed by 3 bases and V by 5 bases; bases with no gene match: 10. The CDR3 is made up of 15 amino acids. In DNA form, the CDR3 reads TGTGCCAGCAGTGGCCCGGGACAGCCCAACTACGAGCAGTACTTC. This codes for CASSGPGQPNYEQYF.

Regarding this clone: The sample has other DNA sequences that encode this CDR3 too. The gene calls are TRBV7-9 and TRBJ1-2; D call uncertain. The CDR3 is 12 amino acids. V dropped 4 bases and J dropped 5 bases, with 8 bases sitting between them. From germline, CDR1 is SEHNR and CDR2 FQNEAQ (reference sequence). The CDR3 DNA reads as TGTGCCAGCAGCTGGGGAGATTATGGCTACACCTTC. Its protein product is CASSWGDYGYTF. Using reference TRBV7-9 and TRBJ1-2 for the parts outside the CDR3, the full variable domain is DTGVSQNPRHKITKRGQNVTFRCDPISEHNRLYWYRQTLGQGPEFLTYFQNEAQLEKSRLLSDRFSAERPKGSFSTLEIQRTEQGDSAMYLCASSWGDYGYTFGSGTRLTVV.

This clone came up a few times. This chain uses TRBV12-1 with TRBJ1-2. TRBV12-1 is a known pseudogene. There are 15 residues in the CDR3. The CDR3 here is CASSSARVKNYGYTF. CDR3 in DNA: TGTGCCAGCAGCTCTGCCAGAGTTAAAAACTATGGCTACACCTTC.

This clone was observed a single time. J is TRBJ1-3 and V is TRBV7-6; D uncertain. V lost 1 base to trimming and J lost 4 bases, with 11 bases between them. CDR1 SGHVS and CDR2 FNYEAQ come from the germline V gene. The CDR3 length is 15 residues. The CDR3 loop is CASSLGPFGGNTIYF. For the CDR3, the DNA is TGTGCCAGCAGCTTAGGGCCGTTCGGGGGAAACACCATATATTTT.

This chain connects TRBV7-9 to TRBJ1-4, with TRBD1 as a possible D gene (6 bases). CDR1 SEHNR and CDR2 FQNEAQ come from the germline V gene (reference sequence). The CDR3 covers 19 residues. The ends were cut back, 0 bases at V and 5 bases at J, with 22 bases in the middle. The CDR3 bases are TGTGCCAGCAGCTTAGCGCCGAGCGGGGGGCGAGGACCAAATGAAAAACTGTTTTTT. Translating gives CASSLAPSGGRGPNEKLFF.

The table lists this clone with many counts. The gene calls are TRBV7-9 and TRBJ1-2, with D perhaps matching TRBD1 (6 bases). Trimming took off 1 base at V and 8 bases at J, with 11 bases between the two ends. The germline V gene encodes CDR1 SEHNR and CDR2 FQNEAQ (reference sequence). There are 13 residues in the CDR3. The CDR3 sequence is CASSLDTGSGYTF. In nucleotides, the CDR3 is TGTGCCAGCAGCTTAGACACAGGGTCCGGCTACACCTTC.

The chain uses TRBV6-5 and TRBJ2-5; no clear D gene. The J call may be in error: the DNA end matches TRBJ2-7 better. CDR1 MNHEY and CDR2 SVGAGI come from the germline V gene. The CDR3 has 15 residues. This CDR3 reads CASRPGPMISYEQYF. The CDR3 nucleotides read TGTGCCAGCAGGCCTGGACCGATGATCTCCTACGAGCAGTACTTC.

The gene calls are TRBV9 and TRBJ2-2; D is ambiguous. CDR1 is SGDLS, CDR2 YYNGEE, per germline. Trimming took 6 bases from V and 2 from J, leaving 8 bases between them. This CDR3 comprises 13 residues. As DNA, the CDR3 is TGTGCCAGCAAGCAGCCCAACACCGGGGAGCTGTTTTTT. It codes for CASKQPNTGELFF.

In nucleotides, the CDR3 is TGTGCCAGTAGTACCCGACAGCTTAGGACGAATAATCAGCCCCAGCATTTT. This translates into CASSTRQLRTNNQPQHF. The chain is built from TRBV19 and TRBJ1-5; D possibly corresponds to TRBD1 (5 bases). Germline V gives CDR1 LNHDA, CDR2 SQIVND (reference sequence). Trimming stripped 4 bases from V and 4 bases from J, with 20 bases between. CDR3 length: 17 residues. The whole variable domain, filled in from reference TRBV19 and TRBJ1-5, reads DGGITQSPKYLFRKEGQNVTLSCEQNLNHDAMYWYRQDPGQGLRLIYYSQIVNDFQKGDIAEGYSVSREKKESFPLTVTSAQKNPTAFYLCASSTRQLRTNNQPQHFGDGTRLSIL.

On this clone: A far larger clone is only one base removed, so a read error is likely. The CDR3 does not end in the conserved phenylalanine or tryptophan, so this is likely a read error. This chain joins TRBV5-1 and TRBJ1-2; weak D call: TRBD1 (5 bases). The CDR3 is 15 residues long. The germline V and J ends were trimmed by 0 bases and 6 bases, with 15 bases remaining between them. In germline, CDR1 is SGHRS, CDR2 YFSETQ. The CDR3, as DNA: TGCGCCAGCAGCTTGGGGCTAGGGGACCAGCATGGCTACACCCTC. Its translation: CASSLGLGDQHGYTL.

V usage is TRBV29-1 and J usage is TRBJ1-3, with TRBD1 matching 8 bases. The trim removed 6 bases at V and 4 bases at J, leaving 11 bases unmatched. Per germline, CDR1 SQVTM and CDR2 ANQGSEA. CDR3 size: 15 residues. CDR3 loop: CSVTPQGAGGNTIYF. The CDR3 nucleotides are TGCAGCGTAACGCCCCAGGGGGCTGGGGGAAACACCATATATTTT.

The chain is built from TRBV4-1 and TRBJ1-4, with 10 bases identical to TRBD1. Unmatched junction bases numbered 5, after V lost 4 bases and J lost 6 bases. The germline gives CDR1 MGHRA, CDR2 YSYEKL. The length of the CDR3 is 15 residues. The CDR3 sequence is CASSLSGTGDEKLFF. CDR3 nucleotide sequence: TGCGCCAGCAGCCTCTCTGGGACAGGGGATGAAAAACTGTTTTTT.

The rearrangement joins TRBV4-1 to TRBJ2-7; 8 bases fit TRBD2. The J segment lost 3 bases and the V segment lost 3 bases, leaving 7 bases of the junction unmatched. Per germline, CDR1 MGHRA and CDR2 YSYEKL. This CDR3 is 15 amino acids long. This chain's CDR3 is CASSQPQRGIYEQYF. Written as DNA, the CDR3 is TGCGCCAGCAGCCAGCCCCAGCGGGGGATCTACGAGCAGTACTTC.

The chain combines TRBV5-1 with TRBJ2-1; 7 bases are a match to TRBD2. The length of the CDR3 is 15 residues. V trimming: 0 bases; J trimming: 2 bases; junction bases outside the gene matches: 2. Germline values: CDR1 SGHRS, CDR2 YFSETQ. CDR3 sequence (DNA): TGCGCCAGCAGCTTGGTTGCGGGAGCCTACAATGAGCAGTTCTTC. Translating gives CASSLVAGAYNEQFF. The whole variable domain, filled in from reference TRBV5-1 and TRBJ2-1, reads KAGVTQTPRYLIKTRGQQVTLSCSPISGHRSVSWYQQTPGQGLQFLFEYFSETQRNKGNFPGRFSGRQFSNSRSEMNVSTLELGDSALYLCASSLVAGAYNEQFFGPGTRLTVL.

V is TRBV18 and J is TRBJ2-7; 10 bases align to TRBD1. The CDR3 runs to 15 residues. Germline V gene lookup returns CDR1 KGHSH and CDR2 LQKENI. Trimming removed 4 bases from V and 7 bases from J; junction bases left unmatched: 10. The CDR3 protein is CASSLSRQGAKEQYF. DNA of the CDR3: TGTGCCAGCTCACTATCGAGACAGGGGGCAAAGGAGCAGTACTTC. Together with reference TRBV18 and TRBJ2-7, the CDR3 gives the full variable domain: NAGVMQNPRHLVRRRGQEARLRCSPMKGHSHVYWYRQLPEEGLKFMVYLQKENIIDESGMPKERFSAEFPKEGPSILRIQQVVRGDSAAYFCASSLSRQGAKEQYFGPGTRLTVT.

The CDR3 DNA sequence: TGTGCCAGCAGGGGACAGACCTCTTCACCCCTCCACTTT. Its translation is CASRGQTSSPLHF. The V call is TRBV6-5, the J call TRBJ1-6; 7 bases match TRBD1. The CDR3 spans 13 residues. V dropped 6 bases and J dropped 9; count of bases not matched to a gene: 5. CDR1 and CDR2 (germline): MNHEY, SVGAGI.

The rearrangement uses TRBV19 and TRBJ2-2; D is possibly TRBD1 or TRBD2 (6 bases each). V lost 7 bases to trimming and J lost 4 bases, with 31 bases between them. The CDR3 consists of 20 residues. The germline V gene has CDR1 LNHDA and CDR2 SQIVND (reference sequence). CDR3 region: CASNQERGWGAPKGTGELFF. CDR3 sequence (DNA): TGTGCCAGTAACCAGGAGAGGGGATGGGGGGCTCCCAAGGGCACCGGGGAGCTGTTTTTT.